Sequencing of this T cell receptor beta chain was carried out in a study of technical replicates of blood from several donors (dated by TCRdb to 2016 to 2017). The library was prepared using the immunoSEQ multiplex PCR assay. Drawn from immuneACCESS, this table holds only the in-frame rearrangements with V and J called that TCRdb kept. Clones are partly lost; checked studies trace under half to an unresolved V gene and leave the rest unexplained. The sample table contains roughly 80,000 clones; only one count was recorded for 85% to 95% of them. The top ten constitute 0.41% of the sample. As regards this clone: There is no known antigen for this receptor. It has no much larger one-base neighbor in the sample; base qualities were not kept.

As encoded in the germline V gene, CDR1 is SQVTM while CDR2 is ANQGSEA. V loses 6 bases at its end and J loses 5 bases; junction bases beyond the gene matches: 7. Including cysteine and phenylalanine, the CDR3 has 14 amino acids. The retained sequence is limited to the CDR3, 42 bases, with the frame set at the first base. Sequences were obtained from T cells isolated from PBMCs. The rearranged chain carries TRBV29-1 and TRBJ1-5; the junction holds 10 bases that match TRBD1. The TCR comes from a human donor in good health. This receptor has the CDR3 CSVTGTGADQPQHF. The DNA sequence follows: TGCAGCGTCACCGGGACAGGGGCTGATCAGCCCCAGCATTTT.